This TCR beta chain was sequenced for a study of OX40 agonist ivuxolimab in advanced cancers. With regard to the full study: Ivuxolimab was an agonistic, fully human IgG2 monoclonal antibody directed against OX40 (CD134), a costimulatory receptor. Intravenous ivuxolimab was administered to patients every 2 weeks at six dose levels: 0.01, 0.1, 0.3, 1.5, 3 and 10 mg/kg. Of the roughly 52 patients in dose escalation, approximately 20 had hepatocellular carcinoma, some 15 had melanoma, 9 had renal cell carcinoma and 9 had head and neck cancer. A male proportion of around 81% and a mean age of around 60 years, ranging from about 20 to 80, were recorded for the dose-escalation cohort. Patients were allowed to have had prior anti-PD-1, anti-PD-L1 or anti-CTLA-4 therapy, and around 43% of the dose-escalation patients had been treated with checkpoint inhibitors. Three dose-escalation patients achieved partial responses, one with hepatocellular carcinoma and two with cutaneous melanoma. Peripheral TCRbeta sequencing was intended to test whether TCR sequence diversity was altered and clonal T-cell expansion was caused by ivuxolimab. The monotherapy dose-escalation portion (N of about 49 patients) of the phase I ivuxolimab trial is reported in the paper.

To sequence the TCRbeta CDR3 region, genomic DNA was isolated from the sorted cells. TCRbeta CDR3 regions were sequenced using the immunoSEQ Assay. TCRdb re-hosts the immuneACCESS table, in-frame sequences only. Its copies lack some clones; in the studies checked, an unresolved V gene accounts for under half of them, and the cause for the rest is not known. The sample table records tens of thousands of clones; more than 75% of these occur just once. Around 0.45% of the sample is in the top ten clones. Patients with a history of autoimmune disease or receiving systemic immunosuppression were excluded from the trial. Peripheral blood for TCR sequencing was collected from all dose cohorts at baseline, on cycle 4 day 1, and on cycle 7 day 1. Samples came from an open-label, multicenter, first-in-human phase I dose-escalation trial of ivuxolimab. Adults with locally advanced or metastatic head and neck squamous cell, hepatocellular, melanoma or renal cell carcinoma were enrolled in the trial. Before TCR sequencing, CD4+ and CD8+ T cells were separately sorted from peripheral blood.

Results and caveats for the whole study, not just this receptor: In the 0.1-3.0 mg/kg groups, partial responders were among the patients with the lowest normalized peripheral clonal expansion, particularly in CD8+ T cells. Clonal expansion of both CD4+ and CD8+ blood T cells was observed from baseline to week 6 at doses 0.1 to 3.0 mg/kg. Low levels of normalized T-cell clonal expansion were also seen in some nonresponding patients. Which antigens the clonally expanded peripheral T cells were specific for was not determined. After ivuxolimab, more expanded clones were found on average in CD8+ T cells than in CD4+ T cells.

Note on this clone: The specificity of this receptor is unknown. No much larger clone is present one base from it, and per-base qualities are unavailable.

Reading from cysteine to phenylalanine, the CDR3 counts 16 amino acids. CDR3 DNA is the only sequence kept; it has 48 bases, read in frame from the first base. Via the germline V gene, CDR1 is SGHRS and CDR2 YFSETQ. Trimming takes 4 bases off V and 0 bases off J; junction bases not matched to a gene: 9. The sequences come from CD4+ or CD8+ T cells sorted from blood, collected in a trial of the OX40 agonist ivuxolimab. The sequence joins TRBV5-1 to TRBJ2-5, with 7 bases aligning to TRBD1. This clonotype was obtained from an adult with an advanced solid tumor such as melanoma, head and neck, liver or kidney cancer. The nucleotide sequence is TGCGCCAGCAGCCCAGAGACGACAGGGCACCAAGAGACCCAGTACTTC. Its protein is CASSPETTGHQETQYF.